This T cell receptor beta chain was sequenced for a study of graft-versus-host responses after intestinal transplantation. Study background: Uniformly, recipients were administered anti-thymocyte globulin induction with subsequent tacrolimus and steroids for around three years.

The study's findings and limits: Patients with graft-donor T cell macrochimerism had high graft-versus-host to host-versus-graft clonal ratios in allografts. Early post-transplant falls in HvG clones accompanied the peak levels of circulating GvH clones.

Clones were read by immunoSEQ multiplex PCR, and TCRdb kept only the in-frame ones, dropping some. The data contain under 100,000 clones, roughly 85% of them singletons. For this clone: Antigen unknown.

Material: unstimulated CD4+ T cells sorted from spleen or lymph node cells, obtained before intestinal transplant. This TCR derives from a human donor who received an intestinal transplant.

The CDR3 bases are TGTGCCAGCAGCTATTTTCAGGGAACTCAGCCCCAGCATTTT. Amino acid sequence: CASSYFQGTQPQHF. The chain has TRBV5-6 and TRBJ1-5; a weak D match, TRBD1 (5 bases). Trimming removed 3 bases from V and 6 bases from J, with 13 bases in between. Germline CDR1 reads SGHDT; CDR2 reads YYEEEE. This CDR3 is 14 amino acids long.